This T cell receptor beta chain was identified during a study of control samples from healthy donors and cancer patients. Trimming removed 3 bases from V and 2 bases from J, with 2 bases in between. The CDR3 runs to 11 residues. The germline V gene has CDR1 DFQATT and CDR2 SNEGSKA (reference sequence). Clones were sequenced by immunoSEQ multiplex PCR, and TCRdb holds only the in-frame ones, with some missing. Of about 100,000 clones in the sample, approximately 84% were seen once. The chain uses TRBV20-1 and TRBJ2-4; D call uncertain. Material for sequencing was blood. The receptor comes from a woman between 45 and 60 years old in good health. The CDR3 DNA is TGCAGTGCTAGCCCCAAAAACATTCAGTACTTC. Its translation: CSASPKNIQYF.